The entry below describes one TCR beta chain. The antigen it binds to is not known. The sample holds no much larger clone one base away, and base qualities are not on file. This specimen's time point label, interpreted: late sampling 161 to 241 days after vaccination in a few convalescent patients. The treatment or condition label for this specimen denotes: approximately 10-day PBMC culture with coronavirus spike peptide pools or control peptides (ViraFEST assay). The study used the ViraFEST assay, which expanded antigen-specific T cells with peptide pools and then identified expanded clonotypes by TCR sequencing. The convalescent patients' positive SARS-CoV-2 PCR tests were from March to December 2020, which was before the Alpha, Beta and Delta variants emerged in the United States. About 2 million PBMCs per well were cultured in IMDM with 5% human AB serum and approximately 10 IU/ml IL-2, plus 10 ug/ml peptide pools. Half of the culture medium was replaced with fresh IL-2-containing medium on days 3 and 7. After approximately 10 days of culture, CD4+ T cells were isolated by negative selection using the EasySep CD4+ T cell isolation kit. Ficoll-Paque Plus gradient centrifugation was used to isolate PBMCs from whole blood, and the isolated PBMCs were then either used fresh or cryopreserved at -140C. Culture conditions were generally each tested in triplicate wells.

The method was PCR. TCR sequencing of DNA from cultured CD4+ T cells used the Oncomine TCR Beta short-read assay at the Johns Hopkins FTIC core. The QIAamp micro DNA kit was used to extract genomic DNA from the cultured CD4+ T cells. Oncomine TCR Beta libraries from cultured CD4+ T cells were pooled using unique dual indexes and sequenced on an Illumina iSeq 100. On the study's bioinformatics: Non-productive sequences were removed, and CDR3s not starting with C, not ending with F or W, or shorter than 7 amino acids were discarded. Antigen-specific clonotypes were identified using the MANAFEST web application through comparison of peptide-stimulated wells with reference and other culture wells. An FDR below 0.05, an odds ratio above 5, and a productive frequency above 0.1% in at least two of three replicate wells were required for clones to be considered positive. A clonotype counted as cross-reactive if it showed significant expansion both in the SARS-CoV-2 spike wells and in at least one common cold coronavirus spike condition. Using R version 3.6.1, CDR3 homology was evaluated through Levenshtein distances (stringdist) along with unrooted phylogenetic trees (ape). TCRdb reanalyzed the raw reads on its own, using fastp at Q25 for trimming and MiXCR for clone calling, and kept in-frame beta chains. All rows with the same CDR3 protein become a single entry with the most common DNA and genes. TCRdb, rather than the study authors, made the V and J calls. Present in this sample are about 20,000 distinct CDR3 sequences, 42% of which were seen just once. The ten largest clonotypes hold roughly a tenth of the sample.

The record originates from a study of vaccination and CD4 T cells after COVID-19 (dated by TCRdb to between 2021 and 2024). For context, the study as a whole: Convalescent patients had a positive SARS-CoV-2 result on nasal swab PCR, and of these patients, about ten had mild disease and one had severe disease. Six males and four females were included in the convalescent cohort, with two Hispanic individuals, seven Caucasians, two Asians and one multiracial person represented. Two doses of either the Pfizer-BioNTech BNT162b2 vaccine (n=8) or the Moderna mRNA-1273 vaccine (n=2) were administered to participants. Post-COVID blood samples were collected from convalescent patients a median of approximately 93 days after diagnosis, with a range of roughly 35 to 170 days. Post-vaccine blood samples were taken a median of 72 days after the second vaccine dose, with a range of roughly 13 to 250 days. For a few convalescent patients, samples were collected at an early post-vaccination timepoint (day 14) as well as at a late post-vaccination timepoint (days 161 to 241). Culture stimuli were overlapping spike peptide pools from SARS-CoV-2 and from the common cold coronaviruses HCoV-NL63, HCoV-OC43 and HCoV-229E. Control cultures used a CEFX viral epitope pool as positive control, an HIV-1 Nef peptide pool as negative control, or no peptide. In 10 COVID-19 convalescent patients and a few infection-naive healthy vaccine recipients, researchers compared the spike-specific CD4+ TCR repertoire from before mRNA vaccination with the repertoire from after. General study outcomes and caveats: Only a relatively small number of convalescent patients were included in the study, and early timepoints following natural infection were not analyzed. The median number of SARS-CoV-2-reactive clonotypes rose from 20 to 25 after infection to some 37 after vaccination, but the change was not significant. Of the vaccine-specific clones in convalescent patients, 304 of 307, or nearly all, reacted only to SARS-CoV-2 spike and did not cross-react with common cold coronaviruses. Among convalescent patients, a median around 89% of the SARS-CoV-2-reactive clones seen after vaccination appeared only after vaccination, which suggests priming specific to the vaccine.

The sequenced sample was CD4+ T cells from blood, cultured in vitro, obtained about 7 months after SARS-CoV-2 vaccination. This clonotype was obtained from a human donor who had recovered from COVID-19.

The base sequence is TGTGCCAGCAGCTCCACTAGCGGACTAGCAGGGCGCAATGAGCAGTTCTTC. Translated, this is CASSSTSGLAGRNEQFF. The chain is assembled from TRBV7-2 and TRBJ2-1; TRBD2 matches 8 bases in the middle. V ends up 4 bases short and J 6 bases short, with an unmatched junction base count of 14. CDR1 and CDR2, per the germline V gene, are SGHTA and FQGNSA. The CDR3 contains 17 residues, cysteine and phenylalanine counted. The sequence is cut down to CDR3 DNA, 51 bases in frame from base 1.